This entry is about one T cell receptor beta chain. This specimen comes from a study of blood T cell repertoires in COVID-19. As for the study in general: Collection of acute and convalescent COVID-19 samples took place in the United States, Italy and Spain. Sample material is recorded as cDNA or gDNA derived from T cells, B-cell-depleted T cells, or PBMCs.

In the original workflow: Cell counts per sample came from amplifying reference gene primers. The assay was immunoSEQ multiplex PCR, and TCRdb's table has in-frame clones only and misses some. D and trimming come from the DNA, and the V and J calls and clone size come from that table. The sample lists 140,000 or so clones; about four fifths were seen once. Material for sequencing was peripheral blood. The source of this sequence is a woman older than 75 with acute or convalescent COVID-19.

The CDR3 sequence: CASSPGTGREDTEAFF. The CDR3 nucleotides read TGTGCCAGCAGCCCCGGGACAGGGAGAGAGGACACTGAAGCTTTCTTT. V and J are TRBV5-4 and TRBJ1-1; 9 bases agree with TRBD1. CDR1 SGHNT and CDR2 YYREEE come from the germline V gene (reference sequence). The CDR3 sequence is 16 residues long. V shed 4 bases, J shed 3 bases, and the junction held 10 bases outside the gene matches.